This T cell receptor (beta chain) was captured by sequencing in a study of regulatory T cells in long-lasting Graves disease. Described time point: newly diagnosed GD, antithyroid drugs for less than 3 months. Making the TCR library involved RNA that had been extracted from PBMCs. The CDR3 length is 14 residues. Germline CDR1 MNHNS, CDR2 SASEGT. The V gene end was trimmed by 6 bases and the J gene end by 4 bases; junction bases not matched to a gene: 8. This clonotype was picked up many times. Its antigen is not identified. Overall study findings and caveats: Lower TCR diversity characterized persistent Graves' patients relative to newly diagnosed patients.

Arm-PCR of CDR3 regions with iRepertoire HTBI primers generated TCR beta libraries. TCRdb reprocessed the multiplex PCR reads with MiXCR, giving one entry per CDR3 protein. The sample lists about 530,000 distinct CDR3 sequences; about 16% were seen once. The same data also contributed to another study, on T cells in Graves' hyperthyroidism and ophthalmopathy. As that study records: TCR CDR3 underwent first-round RT-PCR with the HTBI primer set.

This TCR was sampled from a woman aged 35-65 years with Graves disease. The specimen comprised peripheral blood mononuclear cells (PBMCs), sampled at new diagnosis, from a patient treated with antithyroid drugs. The gene calls are TRBV6-1 and TRBJ1-2; 7 nucleotides line up with TRBD1. For the CDR3, the DNA is TGTGCCAGCAGACCGACAGGGTCGGGCTATGGCTACACCTTC. The encoded protein is CASRPTGSGYGYTF.